These 7 T cell receptor beta chains share one sample of origin, sequenced in a study of T cell responses to AZD1222 COVID-19 vaccine. The protocol was immunoSEQ multiplex PCR, while the TCRdb copy is restricted to in-frame clones and leaves out a portion. The sample yields roughly 120,000 clones, 80% to 85% seen once. This specimen consisted of peripheral blood, obtained on day 0 of AZD1222 vaccination. The receptors come from an adult in good health.

The chain carries TRBV3-1 (or the pseudogene TRBV3-2) and TRBJ1-1; D uncertain. The CDR3 covers 12 residues. V was cut by 1 base and J by 5 bases, with 5 bases left in between. Germline-derived CDR1 and CDR2 are LGHDT and YNNKEL (reference sequence). CDR3 nucleotides: TGTGCCAGCAGCCAAGGGGATACTGAAGCTTTCTTT. Residues: CASSQGDTEAFF.

This clone has a single count. The genes are TRBV11-3 and TRBJ1-2; weak D call: TRBD1 (6 bases). CDR1 SGHNT and CDR2 YENEEA come from the germline V gene. V lost 1 base and J 8 bases, leaving 8 bases between the germline ends. CDR3 length: 12 residues. For the CDR3, the DNA is TGTGCCAGCAGCTTAGCCAGGGGCGGCTACACCTTC. This encodes CASSLARGGYTF.

The chain is built from TRBV5-1 and TRBJ1-4; D remains ambiguous. Trimming took 0 bases from V and 1 from J, leaving 4 bases between them. The germline gives CDR1 SGHRS, CDR2 YFSETQ. The CDR3 runs 14 residues. The CDR3 DNA is TGCGCCAGCAGCTTGGGCCGAACTAATGAAAAACTGTTTTTT. Protein sequence: CASSLGRTNEKLFF.

There are a few counts of this clone. The rearrangement links TRBV28 to TRBJ2-2; 7 positions agree with TRBD1. The CDR3 has 15 residues. V trimming: 6 bases; J trimming: 2 bases; junction bases outside the gene matches: 6. Germline V lookup: CDR1 MDHEN, CDR2 SYDVKM. The CDR3 DNA sequence: TGTGCCAGCAGGAGGGACAGCCCAAACACCGGGGAGCTGTTTTTT. Encoded protein: CASRRDSPNTGELFF.

The chain recombines TRBV7-2 with TRBJ2-7; 7 positions agree with TRBD1. The CDR3 loop spans 14 amino acids. Germline V lookup: CDR1 SGHTA, CDR2 FQGNSA. V was pared by 6 bases and J by 2 bases, with 7 bases of the junction left unmatched. Here the CDR3 reads CASSSGQVTYEQYF. CDR3 sequence (DNA): TGTGCCAGCAGTTCCGGACAGGTCACCTACGAGCAGTACTTC.

V and J are TRBV28 and TRBJ1-2; D not certain. CDR1 and CDR2 from the germline V gene are MDHEN and SYDVKM. V shed 6 bases and J shed 7 bases, with 12 bases lying between them. This CDR3 comprises 12 residues. This CDR3 reads CASSSGGSGYTF. In DNA, the CDR3 is TGTGCCAGCAGCAGCGGAGGGTCTGGCTACACCTTC.

This clone was detected only a few times. The rearrangement links TRBV11-1 to TRBJ2-7; D tentatively reads TRBD1 or TRBD2 (5 bases each). The CDR3 covers 15 residues. Trimming left V 6 bases short and J 7 bases short, with 22 bases between. CDR1 and CDR2 from the germline V gene are SGHAT and FQDESV (reference sequence). In DNA, the CDR3 is TGTGCCAGCAGAGGCGAGGGGCTAGCCTTCCGAGAGCAGTACTTC. Its translation is CASRGEGLAFREQYF.